The present T cell receptor beta chain was sequenced within a study of cytomegalovirus exposure and HLA in healthy donors. Turning to the study itself: HLA-typed donors contributed about 85 million unique TCRs, which were held in an early data release.

The PCR ran on 60 Vbeta and 13 Jbeta primers. Repertoires were generated with immunoSEQ multiplex PCR, while TCRdb's copy carries only in-frame clones and drops some. The table lists over 200,000 clones, approximately 87% of them singletons, with about 1.2% in the top ten. The donors (healthy individuals) were bone marrow donors. The length of the CDR3 is 14 residues. The germline V gene encodes CDR1 MGHRA and CDR2 YSYEKL. V lost 3 bases and J 1 base, leaving 9 bases between the germline ends. The chain links TRBV4-1 to TRBJ2-5; D ambiguous. The sequencing sample was made of PBMCs. This clonotype was sampled from a human donor in good health. DNA for the CDR3: TGCGCCAGCAGCCAGTCCAGACTCCAAGAGACCCAGTACTTC. It encodes CASSQSRLQETQYF.